This T cell receptor beta chain was retrieved from a study of blood T cell repertoires in COVID-19. Overall study context: Samples taken during acute and convalescent COVID-19 were collected in the United States, Italy and Spain.

As handled by the study authors: Estimation of nucleated cell counts relied on the amplification of reference gene primers. TCRdb's copy holds only in-frame clones and misses some; the assay was immunoSEQ multiplex PCR. The V and J calls and the clone size are those of that table, but D and trimming were determined from the DNA. The table has some 14,000 clones, 80% seen once. Germline assignment: CDR1 MNHEY and CDR2 SVGEGT. The CDR3 is made up of 16 amino acids. V dropped 2 bases and J dropped 4; count of bases not matched to a gene: 4. The rearrangement joins TRBV6-2 or TRBV6-3 to TRBJ2-3; 12 nucleotides match TRBD2. The source material was peripheral blood. This clonotype was sampled from a human donor in a cohort sampled during active COVID-19. DNA of the CDR3: TGTGCCAGCAGTTACGCTAGCGGGGGGGCGGCAGATACGCAGTATTTT. This translates into CASSYASGGAADTQYF.